The TCR beta chain described here comes from a study of T-cell reconstitution after alpha-beta-depleted transplantation in children. The CDR3 extends over 20 amino acids. Germline CDR1 reads SGHRS; CDR2 reads YFSETQ. V shed 4 bases, J shed 8 bases, and the junction held 24 bases outside the gene matches. TCRbeta library preparation incorporated unique molecular identifiers. One entry per CDR3 protein, called by TCRdb with MiXCR from the PCR reads. Counted here are about a million distinct CDR3 sequences, roughly 29% occurring once; the ten biggest clones make up over 25%. This chain connects TRBV5-1 to TRBJ1-6, with 7 bases lining up with TRBD1. The origin of this receptor is a boy younger than two who had a stem cell transplant for SCID, so the T cells may come from the graft donor. The sample here was PBMCs, mostly from graft donor cells, taken 360 days after TCRalphabeta/CD19-depleted stem cell transplant. The CDR3 DNA sequence: TGCGCCAGCAGCACGATGGACCGGGACAGCGGTACTGCCCACGATTCACCCCTCCACTTT. Protein: CASSTMDRDSGTAHDSPLHF.